These T cell receptor beta chains were read from a single sample in a study of blood T cells in healthy people across ages. TCRdb recomputed calls from the 5' RACE reads with MiXCR, one row per CDR3 protein. The sample holds more than 750,000 distinct CDR3 sequences, about 28% seen once. These data are also associated with another study on T cells of mothers and their children.

Source material: blood. The origin of the receptors is a middle-aged woman in good health. Each CDR3 is given with its conserved first and last residue. A D gene is named only where the DNA matches it firmly. Size tells how often a clone was seen (once, few, many) or the class of an expanded clone, and some rows leave it out.

clone_size	d_call	v_call	j_call	cdr3_aa	cdr3_nt
few	-	TRBV20-1	TRBJ2-1	CSASIPASRDNEQFF	TGCAGTGCTAGTATTCCGGCTAGCAGGGACAATGAGCAGTTCTTC
-	-	TRBV20-1	TRBJ2-3	CSARARTSTDTQYF	TGCAGTGCTAGAGCCAGGACTAGCACAGATACGCAGTATTTT
few	TRBD1	TRBV7-2	TRBJ1-1	CASSPSGTANTEAFF	TGTGCCAGCAGCCCGAGTGGGACAGCGAACACTGAAGCTTTCTTT
few	TRBD1	TRBV6-1	TRBJ2-1	CASSEVVGTGDNEQFF	TGTGCCAGCAGTGAAGTGGTCGGGACAGGGGACAATGAGCAGTTCTTC
once	-	TRBV5-1	TRBJ1-2	CASSRRTYSNYGYTF	TGCGCCAGCAGCAGACGGACATATTCTAACTATGGCTACACCTTC
-	-	TRBV21-1	TRBJ1-2	CASMVKVGGCYGYTF	TGTGCCAGCATGGTTAAGGTTGGGGGCTGCTATGGCTACACCTTC
many	TRBD1	TRBV3-1	TRBJ2-5	CASSPTRDRTQETQYF	TGTGCCAGCAGCCCCACTCGGGACAGGACCCAAGAGACCCAGTACTTC
few	-	TRBV28	TRBJ2-7	CASSKRPYEQYF	TGTGCCAGCAGTAAACGCCCCTACGAGCAGTACTTC
-	-	TRBV5-1	TRBJ2-1	CASSLLVNDNEQFF	TGCGCCAGCAGCTTACTAGTTAATGACAATGAGCAGTTCTTC
-	-	TRBV5-1	TRBJ1-2	CASSQRDGLGYGYTF	TGCGCCAGCAGCCAGAGAGACGGTTTGGGCTATGGCTACACCTTC
-	-	TRBV9	TRBJ1-2	CASSYDTGSSSGYTF	TGTGCCAGCAGCTACGACACAGGGAGCAGCTCTGGCTACACCTTC
-	-	TRBV7-2	TRBJ2-5	CASSLGGSLQETQYF	TGTGCCAGCAGCTTAGGGGGCAGTCTCCAAGAGACCCAGTACTTC
-	-	TRBV13	TRBJ2-7	CASSLGRAQSYEQYF	TGTGCCAGCAGCTTAGGCCGGGCCCAATCCTACGAGCAGTACTTC
few	-	TRBV25-1	TRBJ1-2	CASSELTEGYGYTF	TGTGCCAGCAGTGAATTGACCGAGGGGTATGGCTACACCTTC
many	-	TRBV29-1	TRBJ1-2	CSVAGTNYGYTF	TGCAGCGTTGCCGGGACAAACTATGGCTACACCTTC
-	TRBD1	TRBV5-6	TRBJ2-3	CASSSRGDRGTLGTDTQYF	TGTGCCAGCAGCTCTCGAGGGGACAGGGGGACGTTAGGCACAGATACGCAGTATTTT
few	TRBD2	TRBV20-1	TRBJ2-1	CSAGGAGIGNEQFF	TGCAGTGCTGGAGGAGCGGGGATTGGTAATGAGCAGTTCTTC
few	-	TRBV12-3/TRBV12-4	TRBJ1-3	CASSFLARSSGNTIYF	TGTGCCAGCAGTTTTTTGGCGAGAAGCTCTGGAAACACCATATATTTT
-	-	TRBV29-1	TRBJ2-3	CSVDRGGRDSYVDTQYF	TGCAGCGTTGATAGGGGGGGCCGGGACAGTTATGTAGATACGCAGTATTTT
many	-	TRBV19	TRBJ1-4	CASSREGQTANEKLFF	TGTGCCAGTAGTAGAGAAGGACAGACTGCTAATGAAAAACTGTTTTTT
few	TRBD1	TRBV20-1	TRBJ1-6	CSARVQVGGQAAPLHF	TGCAGTGCTAGAGTACAGGTTGGCGGACAGGCGGCACCCCTCCACTTT
-	TRBD1	TRBV5-6	TRBJ1-2	CASSWGQGVSGYTF	TGTGCCAGCAGCTGGGGACAGGGCGTTTCTGGCTACACCTTC
-	-	TRBV19	TRBJ1-6	CASSDDRSNYNSPLHF	TGTGCCAGTAGCGACGACAGGTCCAACTATAATTCACCCCTCCACTTT
few	-	TRBV9	TRBJ2-6	CASSVVEGISGANVLTF	TGTGCCAGCAGCGTAGTTGAAGGGATCTCTGGGGCCAACGTCCTGACTTTC
few	TRBD1	TRBV6-5	TRBJ1-5	CASSRDRGHNQPQHF	TGTGCCAGCAGCAGGGACAGGGGTCACAATCAGCCCCAGCATTTT
many	-	TRBV6-5	TRBJ2-1	CASTPHNEQFF	TGTGCCAGCACCCCACACAATGAGCAGTTCTTC
few	-	TRBV7-2	TRBJ2-1	CASSLAPQRSSYNEQFF	TGTGCCAGCAGCTTAGCGCCTCAGAGGAGCTCCTACAATGAGCAGTTCTTC
-	TRBD1	TRBV7-9	TRBJ1-1	CASSIPGQVGAEAFF	TGTGCCAGCAGCATTCCGGGACAGGTAGGGGCTGAAGCTTTCTTT
-	TRBD1	TRBV9	TRBJ1-1	CASSGEQGYTEAFF	TGTGCCAGCAGCGGGGAACAGGGGTACACTGAAGCTTTCTTT
many	-	TRBV7-9	TRBJ2-7	CASSPGSTLYEQYF	TGTGCCAGCAGCCCTGGGTCGACCCTCTACGAGCAGTACTTC
few	-	TRBV18	TRBJ2-1	CASSPEVAGSYNEQFF	TGTGCCAGCTCACCGGAGGTAGCAGGGTCCTACAATGAGCAGTTCTTC
-	-	TRBV11-2	TRBJ1-1	CASSLGFRGPKNTEAFF	TGTGCCAGCAGCTTAGGCTTCCGCGGGCCCAAGAACACTGAAGCTTTCTTT
-	-	TRBV20-1	TRBJ2-1	CSARDPQRHYNEQFF	TGCAGTGCTAGAGATCCCCAGAGGCACTACAATGAGCAGTTCTTC
few	TRBD2	TRBV4-1	TRBJ2-5	CASSQSGGAMETQYF	TGCGCCAGCAGCCAGTCCGGGGGGGCCATGGAGACCCAGTACTTC
-	-	TRBV15	TRBJ2-6	CATSRDRGNGANVLTF	TGTGCCACCAGCAGAGATAGAGGGAATGGGGCCAACGTCCTGACTTTC
few	TRBD2	TRBV7-6	TRBJ2-1	CASSLATSGGAGNEQFF	TGTGCCAGCAGCTTAGCGACTAGCGGGGGGGCCGGAAATGAGCAGTTCTTC
few	-	TRBV4-1	TRBJ2-3	CASSQDRSTDTQYF	TGCGCCAGCAGCCAAGACAGGAGCACAGATACGCAGTATTTT
many	TRBD1	TRBV2	TRBJ2-6	CASKIRGSSGANVLTF	TGTGCCAGCAAGATCAGGGGGTCCTCTGGGGCCAACGTCCTGACTTTC
few	-	TRBV20-1	TRBJ1-5	CSAMGRGRGAIYQPQHF	TGCAGTGCAATGGGAAGGGGTCGGGGGGCGATTTATCAGCCCCAGCATTTT
-	TRBD2	TRBV7-2	TRBJ2-7	CASSLGETSRGEQYF	TGTGCCAGCAGCTTAGGGGAGACTAGCCGGGGAGAGCAGTACTTC
few	-	TRBV20-1	TRBJ2-1	CSASPGGYYNEQFF	TGCAGTGCTAGTCCTGGGGGATACTACAATGAGCAGTTCTTC
-	-	TRBV28	TRBJ2-7	CASSLHSPGRNEQYF	TGTGCCAGCAGTCTCCATAGTCCAGGGAGGAACGAGCAGTACTTC
few	TRBD1	TRBV7-2	TRBJ1-5	CASSQRKTGQGQPQHF	TGTGCCAGCAGCCAGCGAAAGACAGGGCAAGGTCAGCCCCAGCATTTT
many	-	TRBV28	TRBJ2-7	CATNTPGTPYEQYF	TGTGCCACTAATACACCGGGGACCCCCTACGAGCAGTACTTC
many	TRBD1	TRBV29-1	TRBJ1-2	CSVGGQGGYGYTF	TGCAGCGTCGGCGGACAGGGGGGCTATGGCTACACCTTC
-	-	TRBV5-4	TRBJ2-1	CASSTLTGSEQFF	TGTGCCAGCAGCACCTTGACGGGGAGTGAGCAGTTCTTC
few	TRBD1	TRBV12-3/TRBV12-4	TRBJ1-5	CASSPTTGANQPQHF	TGTGCCAGCAGTCCAACGACAGGGGCCAATCAGCCCCAGCATTTT
-	-	TRBV7-2	TRBJ2-1	CASSFSAISYNEQFF	TGTGCCAGCAGCTTTTCGGCTATTAGCTACAATGAGCAGTTCTTC
many	-	TRBV15	TRBJ2-5	CATSRDVQETQYF	TGTGCCACCAGCAGAGATGTTCAGGAGACCCAGTACTTC